This entry features one T cell receptor (beta chain) sequence. Antigen specificity is unknown. This sample was taken from a study of vaccination and CD4 T cells after COVID-19. Overall study: For post-vaccine samples, collection took place a median approximately 72 days after dose two, ranging from 14 to 241. Study conclusions and caveats: In convalescent patients, a median roughly 84% of post-vaccine SARS-CoV-2-reactive clones appeared only after vaccination.

Trimming left V 0 bases short and J 3 bases short, with 9 bases between. This CDR3 region has 15 residues. Germline CDR1 and CDR2: SGDLS and YYNGEE. At the Johns Hopkins FTIC core, DNA taken from cultured CD4+ T cells was sequenced by way of the Oncomine TCR Beta short-read assay. In TCRdb, the PCR reads were re-called with MiXCR into one record per CDR3 protein. The sample lists some 10,000 distinct CDR3 sequences, roughly 45% seen once, with 25% to 30% in the top ten. The treatment is: roughly ten-day PBMC culture with coronavirus spike peptide pools or control peptides (ViraFEST assay). The authors cultured 1.5 million to 2 million PBMCs per well with roughly 10 IU/ml IL-2 and 8 to 10 ug/ml peptide pools. Researchers grew the cells for 9 to 11 days and then pulled out CD4+ T cells by negative selection.

V is TRBV9 and J is TRBJ2-2; tentative D call: TRBD1 (6 bases). Material: CD4+ T cells from blood, cultured in vitro. The receptor was derived from a human donor who had recovered from COVID-19. The CDR3 nucleotides read TGTGCCAGCAGCGTAGGGCCAGGGGACACCGGGGAGCTGTTTTTT. It yields the protein CASSVGPGDTGELFF.